This TCR beta chain stems from a study of patients and donors after allogeneic stem cell transplantation. This CDR3 is built from 12 residues. Looked up from germline, CDR1 is MNHNY and CDR2 is SVGAGI (reference sequence). Between the trimmed V and J ends, which lost 0 bases and 8 bases, there was a span of 5 bases. One entry per CDR3 protein results from TCRdb running MiXCR on the RT-PCR reads. The sample lists over 350,000 distinct CDR3 sequences; under 20% were seen once. This chain uses TRBV6-6 with TRBJ1-5; D call uncertain. This TCR was sampled from a human donor who was either an allogeneic HSCT recipient or a stem cell or donor lymphocyte infusion donor (not recorded which). It is not recorded whose cells these are; they may come from a transplant donor. The sequenced sample consisted of blood, either unsorted or a sorted T cell fraction (not recorded which). CDR3 DNA: TGTGCCAGCAGTTACTCGGCGGAGCCCCAGCATTTT. It codes for CASSYSAEPQHF.